The clone carrying this T cell receptor beta chain has a count of ten or more. TCRdb redid the calling of the 5' RACE reads with MiXCR, one entry per CDR3 protein. The sample shows 40,000 to 55,000 distinct CDR3 sequences, roughly 4% of them seen only once. The data derive from a study of early T cells in non-severe SARS-CoV-2 infection. Germline lookup yields CDR1 ENHRY and CDR2 SYGVKD. Trimming removed 0 bases from V and 9 bases from J, with 12 bases in between. The CDR3 runs 14 residues. J is TRBJ2-1 and V is TRBV10-3; D unclear. The sequencing sample was made of whole blood. This sequence originates from an adult who was a healthcare worker with PCR-confirmed SARS-CoV-2 infection or an uninfected control (not recorded which). This CDR3 reads CAISESISRIEQFF. The CDR3 DNA reads TGTGCCATCAGTGAGTCGATAAGCCGGATTGAGCAGTTCTTC.